This paragraph reports one T cell receptor (beta chain). This entry comes from a study of OX40 agonist ivuxolimab in advanced cancers. From germline, CDR1 is SGHRS and CDR2 YFSETQ. Trimming shortened V by 3 bases and J by 8 bases, and 18 bases separated the two germline ends. The CDR3 is 16 amino acids. TCRdb keeps only in-frame clones here, not all; method: immunoSEQ multiplex PCR. The sample lists around 100,000 clones; 90% to 95% were seen once. The sequences come from CD4+ or CD8+ T cells sorted from blood, collected in a trial of the OX40 agonist ivuxolimab. The gene calls are TRBV5-1 and TRBJ1-6; no clear D gene. This TCR derives from an adult with an advanced solid tumor such as melanoma, head and neck, liver or kidney cancer. CDR3 DNA sequence: TGCGCCAGCAGCTATTATGGGCACGGCGGGGATTCACCCCTCCACTTT. Its protein is CASSYYGHGGDSPLHF.